These T cell receptor beta chains were read from a single sample in a study of regulatory T cells in long-lasting Graves disease. TCRdb independently ran MiXCR on the multiplex PCR reads; one entry per CDR3 protein. The data contain a few hundred thousand distinct CDR3 sequences, less than 25% of them singletons. Sequencing was performed on peripheral blood mononuclear cells (PBMCs), taken when the disease was refractory, from a patient treated with antithyroid drugs. The receptors here all came from a female donor with Graves disease. The CDR3 runs from the conserved cysteine through the conserved F or W. D genes are given only for firm matches. Expanded clones get a size class; other rows say once, few or many, or leave the size out.

d_gene	v_gene	j_gene	abundance	CDR3aa	CDR3nt
.	TRBV5-5	TRBJ1-1	few	CASSLEGRSTEAFF	TGTGCCAGCAGCTTGGAGGGACGGAGCACTGAAGCTTTCTTT
.	TRBV12-3/TRBV12-4	TRBJ1-2	few	CASSPRLGNSGYTF	TGTGCCAGCAGTCCCCGTTTGGGTAATAGTGGCTACACCTTC
.	TRBV29-1	TRBJ1-1	many	CSVEDMGTTFF	TGCAGCGTTGAAGATATGGGTACAACTTTCTTT
.	TRBV12-3/TRBV12-4	TRBJ1-5	few	CASSPGGGLGQPQHF	TGTGCCAGCAGTCCGGGGGGGGGTCTGGGGCAGCCCCAGCATTTT
.	TRBV6-2/TRBV6-3	TRBJ2-7	few	CASSDLEKKYF	TGTGCCAGCAGTGACTTGGAGAAGAAGTACTTC
.	TRBV7-9	TRBJ2-5	many	CASRTWLGETQYF	TGTGCCAGCAGGACCTGGCTTGGGGAGACCCAGTACTTC
.	TRBV20-1	TRBJ2-7	many	CSARANSPSSYEQYF	TGCAGTGCTAGAGCTAATTCTCCGAGCTCCTACGAGCAGTACTTC
TRBD2	TRBV6-2/TRBV6-3	TRBJ2-6	.	CASSYVVAGFSGANVLTF	TGTGCCAGCAGTTACGTGGTAGCGGGGTTCTCTGGGGCCAACGTCCTGACTTTC
.	TRBV7-9	TRBJ2-7	.	CASRVRGESHEQYF	TGTGCCAGCAGAGTGAGGGGGGAGAGCCACGAGCAGTACTTC
.	TRBV29-1	TRBJ2-1	few	CSGIKLGNEQFF	TGCAGCGGGATAAAGCTTGGAAATGAGCAGTTCTTC
TRBD1	TRBV4-3	TRBJ1-5	once	CASSVNSTGLGNQPQHF	TGCGCCAGCAGCGTCAATTCGACAGGGCTTGGCAATCAGCCCCAGCATTTT
TRBD2	TRBV2	TRBJ2-3	.	CASSVRGEDSTDTQYF	TGTGCCAGCAGTGTGCGGGGGGAAGACAGCACAGATACGCAGTATTTT
TRBD1	TRBV28	TRBJ2-7	many	CASNTGQNSYEQYF	TGTGCCAGCAATACGGGACAGAATTCTTACGAGCAGTACTTC
.	TRBV12-3/TRBV12-4	TRBJ1-2	many	CASSILKGHGYTF	TGTGCCAGCTCAATACTTAAGGGACATGGCTACACCTTC
.	TRBV6-1	TRBJ1-5	many	CASNSGYGNQPQHF	TGTGCCAGCAATTCCGGATATGGCAATCAGCCCCAGCATTTT
TRBD2	TRBV7-2	TRBJ2-3	.	CASSLAGVSQGTDTQYF	TGTGCCAGCAGCTTGGCGGGGGTGTCTCAGGGCACAGATACGCAGTATTTT
.	TRBV20-1	TRBJ1-5	.	CSARDEGMGNQPQHF	TGCAGTGCTAGAGATGAGGGGATGGGCAATCAGCCCCAGCATTTT
.	TRBV10-3	TRBJ2-5	many	CAISITVGKTQYF	TGTGCCATCAGCATAACGGTAGGGAAGACCCAGTACTTC
.	TRBV29-1	TRBJ1-1	few	CSVEDARTTEAFF	TGCAGCGTTGAAGATGCCAGGACCACTGAAGCTTTCTTT
.	TRBV7-9	TRBJ2-2	few	CASSLGGDPGELFF	TGTGCCAGCAGCTTAGGTGGGGATCCCGGGGAGCTGTTTTTT
.	TRBV5-1	TRBJ1-2	.	CASSLGGWSNYGYTF	TGCGCCAGCAGCCTGGGGGGGTGGTCTAACTATGGCTACACCTTC
.	TRBV19	TRBJ2-2	.	CASTIQGPTGELFF	TGTGCCAGTACAATACAGGGTCCCACCGGGGAGCTGTTTTTT
.	TRBV19	TRBJ1-5	many	CASSILTEMGQPQHF	TGTGCCAGTAGTATTCTGACGGAGATGGGGCAGCCCCAGCATTTT
.	TRBV10-3	TRBJ2-6	.	CAITGSPLGANVLTF	TGTGCCATCACAGGTTCTCCTCTTGGGGCCAACGTCCTGACTTTC
.	TRBV19	TRBJ1-2	.	CASKREGYTF	TGTGCCAGTAAAAGAGAAGGCTACACCTTC
.	TRBV15	TRBJ1-5	.	CATSRDIQGNNQPQHF	TGTGCCACCAGCAGAGATATACAGGGAAACAATCAGCCCCAGCATTTT
.	TRBV3-1	TRBJ2-5	few	CASSLSIDGLETQYF	TGTGCCAGCAGCCTTTCCATCGACGGTTTGGAGACCCAGTACTTC
.	TRBV19	TRBJ1-4	few	CASRRSQREDEKLFF	TGTGCCAGTAGGAGGTCTCAACGGGAGGATGAAAAACTGTTTTTT
.	TRBV12-3/TRBV12-4	TRBJ1-5	many	CASSRALHQPQHF	TGTGCCAGCAGCCGGGCCTTGCACCAGCCCCAGCATTTT